The 19 T cell receptor beta chains below all came from one sample that was sequenced in a study of cytotoxic CD8 clonotypes in ibrutinib-treated CLL. Clones were read by immunoSEQ multiplex PCR, and TCRdb kept only the in-frame ones, dropping some. The sample lists more than 75,000 clones, roughly three quarters seen once, with approximately 25% in the top ten. The sample in question was PBMCs, obtained after 24 months of ibrutinib treatment. Source of these receptors: a human donor with chronic lymphocytic leukemia.

The chain links TRBV19 to TRBJ2-1; 16 positions match TRBD2. The CDR3 is 15 amino acids. The V segment lost 5 bases and the J segment 9 bases; nucleotides outside the gene matches: 4. Germline CDR1 and CDR2: LNHDA and SQIVND (reference sequence). In DNA form, the CDR3 reads TGTGCCAGTAGTCTCGGGACTAGCGGGAGGGTTGAGCAGTTCTTC. It codes for CASSLGTSGRVEQFF. Together with reference TRBV19 and TRBJ2-1, the CDR3 gives the full variable domain: DGGITQSPKYLFRKEGQNVTLSCEQNLNHDAMYWYRQDPGQGLRLIYYSQIVNDFQKGDIAEGYSVSREKKESFPLTVTSAQKNPTAFYLCASSLGTSGRVEQFFGPGTRLTVL.

The chain has TRBV6-1 and TRBJ1-3; D not certain. Germline V CDR1 and CDR2: MNHNS, SASEGT. This CDR3 is 19 amino acids long. Trimming removed 2 bases at V and 0 bases at J, with 20 bases between. The CDR3 DNA follows: TGTGCCAGCAGTGAATTTCCCGCTTCGGTGGGGAACTCTGGAAACACCATATATTTT. Its protein product is CASSEFPASVGNSGNTIYF.

The chain recombines TRBV27 with TRBJ1-1, with D uncertain. The CDR3 totals 14 residues. V dropped 6 bases and J dropped 1 base, with 12 bases sitting between them. CDR1 is MNHEY and CDR2 is SMNVEV in the germline V gene (reference sequence). The CDR3 DNA follows: TGTGCCAGCAGCGAGAGACTGGGGAACACTGAAGCTTTCTTT. Its translation is CASSERLGNTEAFF.

The V gene is TRBV7-2, the J gene TRBJ1-4, with 9 bases aligning to TRBD1. The CDR3 consists of 16 residues. Germline CDR1 reads SGHTA; CDR2 reads FQGNSA. The V gene end was trimmed by 5 bases and the J gene end by 8 bases; junction bases not matched to a gene: 12. CDR3 sequence reads: CASSGTGRLRGEKLFF. The DNA of the CDR3 is TGTGCCAGCAGCGGGACAGGGAGGCTTCGGGGAGAAAAACTGTTTTTT.

The V gene is TRBV5-1, the J gene TRBJ2-1, with D tentatively TRBD2 (5 bases). Trimming stripped 4 bases from V and 7 bases from J, with 12 bases between. CDR3 length: 13 amino acids. The germline V gene encodes CDR1 SGHRS and CDR2 YFSETQ. As DNA, the CDR3 is TGCGCCAGCAGCACCCCAGGACTGAATGAGCAGTTCTTC. Translated, it gives CASSTPGLNEQFF.

A few counts support this clone. J is TRBJ1-2 and V is TRBV5-1; no firm D call. This CDR3 is built from 15 residues. V was cut by 0 bases and J by 12 bases, with 21 bases left in between. The germline V gene encodes CDR1 SGHRS and CDR2 YFSETQ. The DNA for the CDR3 is TGCGCCAGCAGCTTGGGTGGTACGGATCCTCAGAGAAACACCTTC. This sequence encodes CASSLGGTDPQRNTF. Based on the CDR3 plus reference TRBV5-1 and TRBJ1-2, the full variable domain is KAGVTQTPRYLIKTRGQQVTLSCSPISGHRSVSWYQQTPGQGLQFLFEYFSETQRNKGNFPGRFSGRQFSNSRSEMNVSTLELGDSALYLCASSLGGTDPQRNTFGSGTRLTVV.

This chain connects TRBV10-3 to TRBJ2-7; D is unclear. V was pared by 3 bases and J by 4 bases, with 7 bases between. This CDR3 spans 12 amino acids. Germline V CDR1 and CDR2: ENHRY, SYGVKD. The CDR3 coding sequence is TGTGCCATCAGTGAAAACCCGTACGAGCAGTACTTC. Protein: CAISENPYEQYF.

The rearrangement links TRBV11-3 to TRBJ2-5, with D unclear. CDR1 is SGHNT and CDR2 is YENEEA in the germline V gene. V was cut by 2 bases and J by 2 bases, with 9 bases left in between. The CDR3 has 14 residues. CDR3 in DNA: TGTGCCAGCAGCTTAAGCACTGCTCAAGAGACCCAGTACTTC. It is translated as CASSLSTAQETQYF.

The chain employs TRBV18 and TRBJ2-5; no clear D. Germline CDR1 is KGHSH and CDR2 is LQKENI. V was pared by 2 bases and J by 2 bases, with 12 bases between. The CDR3 has 15 amino acids. The CDR3 bases are TGTGCCAGCTCACCAGCCCCAGGAAGACAAGAGACCCAGTACTTC. Translating it yields CASSPAPGRQETQYF.

This clone appeared many times. The chain recombines TRBV5-6 with TRBJ1-6, with TRBD1 identical over 8 bases. Per germline, CDR1 SGHDT and CDR2 YYEEEE. There are 14 residues in the CDR3. Trimming cost V 0 bases and J 10 bases; bases outside gene matches: 3. CDR3 coding DNA: TGTGCCAGCAGCTTGGGGACAGGGTCCTCACCCCTCCACTTT. This gives the protein CASSLGTGSSPLHF.

V usage is TRBV7-2 and J usage is TRBJ2-5; 9 bases are shared with TRBD2. V was pared by 2 bases and J by 5 bases, with 12 bases of the junction left unmatched. Germline V lookup: CDR1 SGHTA, CDR2 FQGNSA. The length of the CDR3 is 17 residues. The CDR3: CASSLNEWRGGRETQYF. The DNA of the CDR3 is TGTGCCAGCAGCTTAAACGAGTGGCGGGGGGGCAGGGAGACCCAGTACTTC.

V is TRBV5-1 and J is TRBJ1-1; D may be TRBD1 (5 bases). V shed 4 bases and J shed 1 base, with 14 bases lying between them. This CDR3 has 15 residues. Germline V gene sequence: CDR1 SGHRS, CDR2 YFSETQ. The CDR3 loop is CASSTEGPQNTEAFF. CDR3 coding DNA: TGCGCCAGCAGCACGGAGGGGCCACAGAACACTGAAGCTTTCTTT.

This clone was counted a few times. J is TRBJ2-1 and V is TRBV6-1; 7 nucleotides agree with TRBD1. CDR3 length equals 14 residues. V shed 4 bases, J shed 8 bases, and the junction held 8 bases outside the gene matches. Germline assignment: CDR1 MNHNS and CDR2 SASEGT. The CDR3 reads CASSAGQERHEQFF. As DNA, the CDR3 is TGTGCCAGCAGTGCCGGACAGGAAAGGCATGAGCAGTTCTTC.

This chain joins TRBV10-2 and TRBJ2-3; 7 nucleotides match TRBD2. There are 16 residues in the CDR3. Trimming cost V 6 bases and J 7 bases; bases outside gene matches: 16. Germline CDR1 WSHSY, CDR2 SAAADI. The CDR3 DNA reads as TGCGCCAGCAGCAATGGGGGACGGCCGCGGGGGAATACGCAGTATTTT. Residues: CASSNGGRPRGNTQYF.

The chain combines TRBV18 with TRBJ1-2; weak D call: TRBD1 (5 bases). Trimming stripped 2 bases from V and 5 bases from J, with 15 bases between. Germline CDR1 is KGHSH and CDR2 is LQKENI. The CDR3 length is 15 residues. CDR3 sequence: CASSPGAGLKYGYTF. DNA for the CDR3: TGTGCCAGCTCACCAGGGGCAGGGCTTAAATATGGCTACACCTTC.

The chain carries TRBV30 and TRBJ1-2; 8 bases fit TRBD1. CDR3 length: 15 residues. Germline lookup yields CDR1 GTSNPN and CDR2 SVGIG (reference sequence). The V and J ends lost 2 bases and 5 bases, in that order; junction bases with no gene match: 10. CDR3 DNA: TGTGCCTGGAGTTTTGGCCTGACAGGGGCGTATGGCTACACCTTC. It encodes CAWSFGLTGAYGYTF.

V and J are TRBV28 and TRBJ2-7; D is undetermined. This CDR3 comprises 15 residues. V was pared by 4 bases and J by 3 bases, with 16 bases between. CDR1 and CDR2 from the germline V gene are MDHEN and SYDVKM. The chain's CDR3 is CASSWDSRSRYEQYF. The CDR3 DNA is TGTGCCAGCAGTTGGGATTCTCGCAGTCGCTACGAGCAGTACTTC.

This clone appeared a single time. The rearrangement uses TRBV19 and TRBJ1-1; D gene ambiguous. The germline CDR1 and CDR2 sequences are LNHDA and SQIVND (reference sequence). The CDR3 extends over 15 amino acids. Trimming removed 6 bases from V and 6 bases from J, with 20 bases in between. The CDR3 DNA reads as TGTGCCAGTAGGTTGACCCAACTCGGGAAGGCTGAAGCTTTCTTT. This translates into CASRLTQLGKAEAFF.

V is TRBV7-9 and J is TRBJ1-4; the D gene is possibly TRBD1 (5 bases). This CDR3 contains 15 residues. CDR1 and CDR2 from the germline V gene are SEHNR and FQNEAQ (reference sequence). V was trimmed by 0 bases and J by 7 bases, leaving 12 bases between them. The CDR3 sequence is CASSLAGAVGEKLFF. The CDR3 region has the DNA TGTGCCAGCAGCTTAGCTGGGGCGGTTGGTGAAAAACTGTTTTTT.